These 25 T cell receptor beta chains came from one sample sequenced in a study. Measured with immunoSEQ multiplex PCR; TCRdb has only the in-frame clones, and not every one. The sample has approximately 70,000 clones, about 94% seen once; the top ten hold around 4.5%. The sample was PBMCs. These receptors all come from a man aged 35 to 55 with rheumatoid arthritis.

J is TRBJ2-5 and V is TRBV5-4; TRBD2 agrees at 9 bases. Trimming took 7 bases from V and 4 from J; bases not matched to a gene: 11. The V gene's germline CDR1 is SGHNT and CDR2 YYREEE (reference sequence). The CDR3 loop spans 15 amino acids. The CDR3 DNA follows: TGTGCCAGCCAGGTGCGGGGGGGCAGCTCAGAGACCCAGTACTTC. Encoded protein: CASQVRGGSSETQYF.

The chain combines TRBV9 with TRBJ2-5; D might be TRBD1 (5 bases). The CDR3 has 14 residues. CDR1 and CDR2 (germline): SGDLS, YYNGEE. V lost 0 bases and J 3 bases, leaving 9 bases between the germline ends. CDR3 sequence: CASSVAGLEETQYF. For the CDR3, the DNA is TGTGCCAGCAGCGTAGCAGGGCTCGAAGAGACCCAGTACTTC.

The V gene is TRBV5-4, the J gene TRBJ2-3; 11 nucleotides match TRBD2. The germline V gene has CDR1 SGHNT and CDR2 YYREEE (reference sequence). The V segment lost 4 bases and the J segment 1 base; nucleotides outside the gene matches: 5. The CDR3 loop spans 16 amino acids. The CDR3 here is CASSPPGLAGTDTQYF. CDR3 in DNA: TGTGCCAGCAGCCCTCCGGGACTAGCGGGCACAGATACGCAGTATTTT.

V usage is TRBV7-9 and J usage is TRBJ1-4; D gene uncertain. This CDR3 contains 14 residues. The V gene lost 1 base and the J gene lost 4 bases, with 7 bases spanning the gap. Germline V CDR1 and CDR2: SEHNR, FQNEAQ (reference sequence). The CDR3 region is CASSLVRDNEKLFF. Here the CDR3 DNA reads TGTGCCAGCAGCTTAGTACGAGATAATGAAAAACTGTTTTTT.

This clone was seen once. This chain connects TRBV24-1 to TRBJ1-2, with D perhaps TRBD1 (5 bases). The CDR3 has 13 residues. Germline loops: CDR1 KGHDR, CDR2 SFDVKD. Trimming removed 3 bases at V and 4 bases at J, with 8 bases between. The CDR3 coding sequence is TGTGCCACCAGTGATCCCGACAGCTATGGCTACACCTTC. Protein: CATSDPDSYGYTF.

This clone was seen once. The chain uses TRBV19 and TRBJ2-3; D not certain. Germline CDR1 LNHDA, CDR2 SQIVND (reference sequence). Trimming stripped 3 bases from V and 0 bases from J, with 7 bases between. The CDR3 extends over 14 amino acids. The CDR3 coding sequence is TGTGCCAGTAGTATGCGGTATAGCACAGATACGCAGTATTTT. This translates into CASSMRYSTDTQYF.

The chain has TRBV6-5 and TRBJ1-4; no clear D gene. V dropped 6 bases and J dropped 1 base, with 12 bases sitting between them. The germline gives CDR1 MNHEY, CDR2 SVGAGI. The CDR3 contains 15 residues. The CDR3 nucleotides read TGTGCCAGCAGCTCGACAACTGGAACTAATGAAAAACTGTTTTTT. It encodes CASSSTTGTNEKLFF.

The CDR3 reads CASSQLRNYEQYF. The CDR3 DNA reads TGCGCCAGCAGCCAACTAAGAAATTACGAGCAGTACTTC. The chain joins TRBV4-3 to TRBJ2-7; D call uncertain. The CDR3 consists of 13 residues. Germline V lookup: CDR1 LGHNA, CDR2 YSLEER. V lost 2 bases, J lost 4 bases, and 9 bases lay in between.

The genes are TRBV24-1 and TRBJ2-2; 8 bases match TRBD1. CDR3 length: 15 residues. Trimming cost V 5 bases and J 3 bases; bases outside gene matches: 4. Germline CDR1 is KGHDR and CDR2 is SFDVKD. CDR3 protein: CATSVGTGDTGELFF. DNA for the CDR3: TGTGCCACCAGTGTAGGGACAGGCGACACCGGGGAGCTGTTTTTT.

The chain combines TRBV27 with TRBJ2-7; 9 bases match TRBD1. Trimming cost V 6 bases and J 0 bases; bases outside gene matches: 12. CDR1 MNHEY and CDR2 SMNVEV come from the germline V gene (reference sequence). The CDR3 consists of 17 residues. Written as DNA, the CDR3 is TGTGCCAGCAGCTCCTACGAACCGGGACAGGGCTCCTACGAGCAGTACTTC. Residues: CASSSYEPGQGSYEQYF.

This chain links TRBV4-1 with TRBJ1-5; D is unresolved. Germline loops: CDR1 MGHRA, CDR2 YSYEKL. CDR3 size: 15 residues. The germline V and J ends were trimmed by 2 bases and 1 base, with 9 bases remaining between them. The DNA of the CDR3 is TGCGCCAGCAGCCAAACTGGACTGAGCAATCAGCCCCAGCATTTT. It translates to CASSQTGLSNQPQHF.

This chain connects TRBV7-6 to TRBJ2-5; D uncertain. Deletions cut 9 bases from V and 4 bases from J, with 18 bases between. The CDR3 covers 14 residues. From germline, CDR1 is SGHVS and CDR2 FNYEAQ. CDR3: CASKLRVGVETQYF. The CDR3 bases are TGTGCCAGTAAGCTTAGGGTCGGCGTAGAGACCCAGTACTTC.

The chain has TRBV6-5 and TRBJ2-3, with 10 nucleotides matching TRBD1. CDR3 length equals 14 residues. The junction had 5 bases not matched to a gene; V was cut back by 5 bases and J by 6 bases. CDR1 is MNHEY and CDR2 is SVGAGI in the germline V gene. In DNA form, the CDR3 reads TGTGCCAGCAGTCGGGACAGGGGCCCGGATACGCAGTATTTT. It is translated as CASSRDRGPDTQYF.

The chain is built from TRBV30 and TRBJ2-3; a weak D match, TRBD2 (6 bases). CDR1 and CDR2 (germline): GTSNPN, SVGIG (reference sequence). This CDR3 is 12 amino acids long. The ends were cut back, 1 base at V and 6 bases at J, with 8 bases in the middle. This chain's CDR3 is CAWSAGGDTQYF. DNA for the CDR3: TGTGCCTGGAGTGCCGGGGGTGATACGCAGTATTTT.

The chain carries TRBV18 and TRBJ2-7; D is possibly TRBD2 (7 bases). Deletions cut 8 bases from V and 0 bases from J, with 14 bases between. Germline CDR1 reads KGHSH; CDR2 reads LQKENI. The CDR3 consists of 14 residues. In DNA form, the CDR3 reads TGTGCCAGCGGGGAGGGACATCACTCCTACGAGCAGTACTTC. Residues: CASGEGHHSYEQYF.

The V gene is TRBV11-2, the J gene TRBJ1-1; TRBD1 is a possible D gene (5 bases). This CDR3 is built from 14 residues. Germline V gives CDR1 SGHAT, CDR2 FQNNGV. V lost 5 bases to trimming and J lost 2 bases, with 12 bases between them. CDR3 region: CASSGSGGNTEAFF. CDR3 bases: TGTGCCAGCAGCGGGTCGGGGGGAAACACTGAAGCTTTCTTT.

The chain recombines TRBV2 with TRBJ2-1, with D perhaps matching TRBD2 (6 bases). From germline, CDR1 is SNHLY and CDR2 FYNNEI. Trimming took off 8 bases at V and 6 bases at J, with 20 bases between the two ends. This CDR3 region has 15 residues. CDR3 sequence: CASEGRLGQTNEQFF. Here the CDR3 DNA reads TGTGCCAGCGAGGGCCGACTAGGCCAAACCAATGAGCAGTTCTTC.

The chain carries TRBV19 and TRBJ1-6, with 7 nucleotides matching TRBD1. Germline CDR1 and CDR2: LNHDA and SQIVND (reference sequence). Trimming at V came to 7 bases and at J to 7 bases, leaving 4 bases not matched to a gene. The CDR3 extends over 13 amino acids. The CDR3, as DNA: TGTGCCAGTACCAGCAGGGGGAATTCACCCCTCCACTTT. Translated, it gives CASTSRGNSPLHF.

CDR3 amino acids: CASNRGSDYGYTF. In DNA, the CDR3 is TGTGCCAGCAATAGGGGTTCGGACTATGGCTACACCTTC. The rearrangement joins TRBV3-1 (or the pseudogene TRBV3-2) to TRBJ1-2; a possible D gene is TRBD1 (5 bases). Germline values: CDR1 LGHDT, CDR2 YNNKEL (reference sequence). CDR3 length equals 13 residues. Trimming cost V 7 bases and J 3 bases, with 12 bases left between them.

The chain recombines TRBV4-1 with TRBJ1-2; the D gene is possibly TRBD1 (5 bases). This CDR3 is 16 amino acids long. Germline V gene lookup returns CDR1 MGHRA and CDR2 YSYEKL. The ends were cut back, 0 bases at V and 1 base at J, with 12 bases in the middle. The CDR3 DNA reads as TGCGCCAGCAGCCAAGATCCGGCCGGGGGTAACTATGGCTACACCTTC. This translates into CASSQDPAGGNYGYTF.

The rearrangement links TRBV15 to TRBJ1-6; no clear D gene. The V and J ends lost 1 base and 3 bases respectively, with 4 bases between them. The CDR3 is made up of 14 amino acids. The germline V gene has CDR1 LNHNV and CDR2 YYDKDF (reference sequence). The CDR3: CATSRAHYNSPLHF. The CDR3 DNA sequence: TGTGCCACCAGCAGAGCGCACTATAATTCACCCCTCCACTTT. The whole variable domain, filled in from reference TRBV15 and TRBJ1-6, reads DAMVIQNPRYQVTQFGKPVTLSCSQTLNHNVMYWYQQKSSQAPKLLFHYYDKDFNNEADTPDNFQSRRPNTSFCFLDIRSPGLGDTAMYLCATSRAHYNSPLHFGNGTRLTVT.

The gene calls are TRBV19 and TRBJ2-2, with 9 positions matching TRBD2. V was clipped by 4 bases and J by 5 bases; unmatched bases: 11. Germline CDR1 and CDR2: LNHDA and SQIVND (reference sequence). The CDR3 is 17 residues long. CDR3 sequence (DNA): TGTGCCAGTAGTAGAGTGACTAGCGGCAGGGGGACCGGGGAGCTGTTTTTT. Protein: CASSRVTSGRGTGELFF.

The chain is built from TRBV30 and TRBJ1-2, with D uncertain. Germline CDR1 is GTSNPN and CDR2 is SVGIG (reference sequence). V was clipped by 3 bases and J by 4 bases, with 6 bases between them. The CDR3 has 11 amino acids. The CDR3 DNA is TGTGCCTGGAGCGAAATCTATGGCTACACCTTC. Encoded protein: CAWSEIYGYTF.

V is TRBV5-1 and J is TRBJ2-7; a weak D match, TRBD2 (5 bases). The CDR3 runs to 14 residues. The germline V and J ends were trimmed by 4 bases and 3 bases, with 14 bases remaining between them. Germline loops: CDR1 SGHRS, CDR2 YFSETQ. The CDR3: CASSGTGNNYEQYF. The CDR3 DNA reads as TGCGCCAGCAGCGGAACCGGGAACAACTACGAGCAGTACTTC.

V usage is TRBV18 and J usage is TRBJ2-1; no firm D call. This CDR3 comprises 14 residues. CDR1 and CDR2 (germline): KGHSH, LQKENI. Trimming stripped 5 bases from V and 1 base from J, with 9 bases between. The CDR3 sequence: CASSRRESYNEQFF. CDR3 coding DNA: TGTGCCAGCTCAAGACGAGAGTCCTACAATGAGCAGTTCTTC. The whole variable domain, remainder taken from reference TRBV18 and TRBJ2-1, is NAGVMQNPRHLVRRRGQEARLRCSPMKGHSHVYWYRQLPEEGLKFMVYLQKENIIDESGMPKERFSAEFPKEGPSILRIQQVVRGDSAAYFCASSRRESYNEQFFGPGTRLTVL.